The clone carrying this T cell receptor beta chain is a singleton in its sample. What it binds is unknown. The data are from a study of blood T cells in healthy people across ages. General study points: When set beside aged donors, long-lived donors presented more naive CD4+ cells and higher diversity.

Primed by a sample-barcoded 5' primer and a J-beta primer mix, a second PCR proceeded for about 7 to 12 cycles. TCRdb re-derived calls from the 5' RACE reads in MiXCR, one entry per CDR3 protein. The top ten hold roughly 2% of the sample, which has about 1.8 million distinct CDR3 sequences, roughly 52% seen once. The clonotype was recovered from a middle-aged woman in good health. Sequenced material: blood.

For the CDR3, the DNA is TGCAGTGCTGAGAGGGGGCCACAGGGAAACACCATATATTTT. Residues: CSAERGPQGNTIYF. The rearrangement uses TRBV20-1 and TRBJ1-3; 7 positions agree with TRBD1. The CDR3 spans 14 residues. Germline CDR1 reads DFQATT; CDR2 reads SNEGSKA (reference sequence). Trimming took 5 bases from V and 4 from J; bases not matched to a gene: 8.